These T cell receptor beta chains were read from a single sample in a study of molecular identifiers for immune sequencing clone quantification. From the PCR reads, TCRdb called clonotypes with MiXCR, one entry per CDR3 protein. The data show 350,000 or so distinct CDR3 sequences, with roughly a fifth seen just once and 0.81% held by the top ten. Input material: naive CD8+ T cells from blood, with Jurkat cell RNA spiked in. These receptors all stem from a human donor in good health. Some libraries in this study had Jurkat cell RNA spiked in. Each CDR3 is given with its conserved first and last residue. A D gene is named only where the DNA matches it firmly. The size field is filled for only some rows; it gives once, few, many or a size class.

J,size,V,D,CDR3,DNA
TRBJ2-3,many,TRBV9,-,CASSAIQGPGVDTQYF,TGTGCCAGCAGCGCCATTCAGGGGCCAGGGGTCGATACGCAGTATTTT
TRBJ1-4,many,TRBV7-9,-,CASSRSPQDGDEKLFF,TGTGCCAGCAGCCGAAGCCCACAGGACGGGGATGAAAAACTGTTTTTT
TRBJ1-1,many,TRBV9,TRBD1,CASSVDTGGPLGTEAFF,TGTGCCAGCAGCGTAGATACAGGGGGCCCACTCGGGACTGAAGCTTTCTTT
TRBJ2-3,-,TRBV6-2/TRBV6-3,-,CATLDRTDTQYF,TGTGCCACCCTAGACAGGACAGATACGCAGTATTTT
TRBJ2-5,-,TRBV12-3/TRBV12-4,-,CASSLEATSLQETQYF,TGTGCCAGCAGTTTAGAGGCCACCAGTCTTCAAGAGACCCAGTACTTC
TRBJ2-1,few,TRBV6-1,TRBD1,CASRGTDYNEQFF,TGTGCCAGCCGTGGGACAGACTACAATGAGCAGTTCTTC
TRBJ1-1,many,TRBV19,-,CPSLGETEAFF,TGCCCCTCACTGGGGGAAACTGAAGCTTTCTTT
TRBJ2-6,-,TRBV3-1,-,CASSWLTGANVLTF,TGTGCCAGCAGCTGGTTGACTGGGGCCAACGTCCTGACTTTC
TRBJ2-2,many,TRBV29-1,TRBD2,CSVRLAGDQTGELFF,TGCAGCGTGAGACTAGCGGGAGACCAGACCGGGGAGCTGTTTTTT
TRBJ1-1,-,TRBV5-5,-,CASSLDWTEIQNTEAFF,TGTGCCAGCAGCTTGGATTGGACAGAAATTCAAAACACTGAAGCTTTCTTT
TRBJ1-2,many,TRBV6-2/TRBV6-3,TRBD1,CASSEGQGAGYTF,TGTGCCAGCAGCGAAGGACAGGGCGCAGGCTACACCTTC
TRBJ2-7,many,TRBV20-1,-,CSARVYGGLLHEQYF,TGCAGTGCTAGAGTATATGGAGGGTTGCTCCACGAGCAGTACTTC
TRBJ2-3,-,TRBV18,TRBD1,CASSPPDREEADTQYF,TGTGCCAGCTCACCACCGGACAGGGAAGAGGCAGATACGCAGTATTTT
TRBJ2-7,many,TRBV2,-,CASSATVSYEQYF,TGTGCCAGCAGTGCGACGGTATCCTACGAGCAGTACTTC
TRBJ2-7,few,TRBV10-1,-,CASSESAGITYEQYF,TGCGCCAGCAGTGAGTCGGCAGGGATTACCTACGAGCAGTACTTC
TRBJ1-4,-,TRBV18,-,CASSPLRGTTNERLFF,TGTGCCAGCTCACCATTGCGGGGGACGACTAATGAAAGACTGTTTTTT
TRBJ2-3,many,TRBV7-9,-,CASSLEIADTQYF,TGTGCCAGCAGCTTAGAGATTGCAGATACGCAGTATTTT
TRBJ1-5,many,TRBV4-1,-,CASSQAEGSGPQHF,TGCGCCAGCAGCCAAGCCGAGGGGAGTGGACCCCAGCATTTT
TRBJ1-1,few,TRBV4-3,-,CASSQDRQIQGTEAFF,TGCGCCAGCAGCCAAGACCGACAGATACAAGGTACTGAAGCTTTCTTT
TRBJ2-5,few,TRBV6-2/TRBV6-3,TRBD1,CASSPGTVVQETQYF,TGTGCCAGCAGTCCCGGGACAGTTGTCCAAGAGACCCAGTACTTC
TRBJ2-7,many,TRBV5-1,-,CASSLGGGTSYEQYF,TGCGCCAGCAGCTTGGGAGGGGGTACTTCCTACGAGCAGTACTTC